This TCR beta chain emerged from a study of beta chain features in type 1 diabetes. The overall study: No age, gender or cell yield differences were seen between patients and healthy donors. Study-wide findings and caveats: A moderate, significant TCRB CDR3 shortening appeared in type 1 diabetes across four CD4+ subsets. Researchers could not determine here whether HLA type influences TCRB rearrangement.

Every bit of the isolated RNA underwent reverse transcription, so sequencing read expressed TCRB transcripts. Measured with immunoSEQ multiplex PCR; TCRdb has only the in-frame clones, and not every one. The sample yields more than 300,000 clones, more than 12% seen once. This clone was seen a few times. Its antigen remains unknown. Researchers reported sorting CD4+ naive, central memory, regulatory and stem cell-like memory cells via CD45RO/CCR7/CD25/CD127/CD95/CD27. Germline V gives CDR1 SEHNR, CDR2 FQNEAQ (reference sequence). CDR3 length equals 14 residues. The V gene lost 3 bases and the J gene lost 2 bases, with 10 bases spanning the gap.

The sample consisted of naive CD4+ T cells from blood. The gene calls are TRBV7-9 and TRBJ1-1; D remains ambiguous. The TCR was taken from a woman younger than 35 in good health. CDR3 protein: CASSFVEVNTEAFF. CDR3 DNA: TGTGCCAGCAGCTTCGTTGAGGTTAACACTGAAGCTTTCTTT.